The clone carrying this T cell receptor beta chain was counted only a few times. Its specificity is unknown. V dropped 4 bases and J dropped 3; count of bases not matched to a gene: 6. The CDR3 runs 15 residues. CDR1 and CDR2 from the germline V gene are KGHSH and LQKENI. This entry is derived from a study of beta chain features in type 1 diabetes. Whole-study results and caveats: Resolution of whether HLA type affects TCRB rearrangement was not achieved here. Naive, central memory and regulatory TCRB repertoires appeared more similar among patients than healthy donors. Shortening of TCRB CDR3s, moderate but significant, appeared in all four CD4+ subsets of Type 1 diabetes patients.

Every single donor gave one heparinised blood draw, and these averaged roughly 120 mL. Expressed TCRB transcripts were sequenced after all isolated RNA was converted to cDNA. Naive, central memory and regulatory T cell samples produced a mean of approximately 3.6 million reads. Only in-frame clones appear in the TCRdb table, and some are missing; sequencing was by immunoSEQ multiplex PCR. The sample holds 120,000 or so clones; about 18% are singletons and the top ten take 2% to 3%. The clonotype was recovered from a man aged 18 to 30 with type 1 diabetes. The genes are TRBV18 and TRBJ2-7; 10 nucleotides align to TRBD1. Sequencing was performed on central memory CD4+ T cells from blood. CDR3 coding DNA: TGTGCCAGCTCACAGATGGGACAGGGGATCTACGAGCAGTACTTC. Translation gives CASSQMGQGIYEQYF.